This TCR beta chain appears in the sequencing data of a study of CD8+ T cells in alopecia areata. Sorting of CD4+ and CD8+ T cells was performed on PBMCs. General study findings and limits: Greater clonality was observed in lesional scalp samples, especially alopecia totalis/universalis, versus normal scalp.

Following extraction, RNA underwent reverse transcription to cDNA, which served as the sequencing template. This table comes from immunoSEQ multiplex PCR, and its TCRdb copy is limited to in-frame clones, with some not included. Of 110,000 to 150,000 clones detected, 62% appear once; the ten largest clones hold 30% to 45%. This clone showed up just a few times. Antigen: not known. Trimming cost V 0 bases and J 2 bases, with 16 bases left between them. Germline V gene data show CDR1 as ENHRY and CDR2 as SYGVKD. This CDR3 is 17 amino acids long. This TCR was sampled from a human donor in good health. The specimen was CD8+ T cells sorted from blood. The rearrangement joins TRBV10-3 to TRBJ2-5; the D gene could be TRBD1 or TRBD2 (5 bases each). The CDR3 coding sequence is TGTGCCATCAGTGAGTCCCGTGGGGGTCACCGGCAAGAGACCCAGTACTTC. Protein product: CAISESRGGHRQETQYF.